This passage covers 27 T cell receptor beta chains from one sample sequenced in a study of blood T cell repertoires in COVID-19. Sequencing used immunoSEQ multiplex PCR; TCRdb keeps in-frame clones, though not all of them. The sample lists about 90,000 clones; more than 80% were seen once. The specimen sequenced was peripheral blood. These receptors all stem from a human donor in a cohort sampled during active COVID-19.

The V call is TRBV6-5, the J call TRBJ2-1, with TRBD2 as a possible D gene (6 bases). CDR3 length: 16 amino acids. Germline V CDR1 and CDR2: MNHEY, SVGAGI. Trimming cost V 0 bases and J 5 bases, with 14 bases left between them. In DNA, the CDR3 is TGTGCCAGCAGTTACTCATATACTAGCAGGAACAATGAGCAGTTCTTC. Translating it yields CASSYSYTSRNNEQFF.

The genes are TRBV5-1 and TRBJ2-7; D perhaps matches TRBD1 (6 bases). CDR1 SGHRS and CDR2 YFSETQ come from the germline V gene. The CDR3 runs 15 residues. Trimming pared 4 bases from V and 3 bases from J, leaving 17 bases between. The CDR3 DNA reads TGCGCCAGCAGCGGTTACTCGACAGGCTTCTACGAGCAGTACTTC. This encodes CASSGYSTGFYEQYF.

The chain is built from TRBV19 and TRBJ1-4; no clear D. CDR1 is LNHDA and CDR2 is SQIVND in the germline V gene (reference sequence). There are 13 residues in the CDR3. CDR3 DNA: TGTGGCACCAGTCCCGCAACTAATGAAAAACTGTTTTTT. Residues: CGTSPATNEKLFF. The full variable domain, in which reference TRBV19 and TRBJ1-4 provide the parts outside the CDR3, is DGGITQSPKYLFRKEGQNVTLSCEQNLNHDAMYWYRQDPGQGLRLIYYSQIVNDFQKGDIAEGYSVSREKKESFPLTVTSAQKNPTAFYLCGTSPATNEKLFFGSGTQLSVL.

The V and J genes are TRBV11-3 and TRBJ2-5, with D perhaps matching TRBD2 (6 bases). CDR1 SGHNT and CDR2 YENEEA come from the germline V gene. The length of the CDR3 is 13 residues. V lost 5 bases to trimming and J lost 1 base, with 8 bases between them. CDR3 coding DNA: TGTGCCAGCAGCACCGGGAGCCAAGAGACCCAGTACTTC. Encoded protein: CASSTGSQETQYF.

This clone was seen once. The chain joins TRBV12-3 or TRBV12-4 to TRBJ2-3, with D tentatively TRBD2 (5 bases). The CDR3 runs 12 residues. V lost 6 bases to trimming and J lost 7 bases, with 11 bases between them. The CDR3 sequence is CASSLTRYTQYF. The DNA of the CDR3 is TGTGCCAGCAGCCTAACTAGGTATACGCAGTATTTT.

The genes are TRBV5-1 and TRBJ2-1, with TRBD1 as a possible D gene (5 bases). The CDR3 totals 15 residues. The germline V gene has CDR1 SGHRS and CDR2 YFSETQ. Between the trimmed V and J ends, which lost 5 bases and 4 bases, there was a span of 16 bases. The DNA of the CDR3 is TGCGCCAGCAGTAGACAGACCGCCACTTACAATGAGCAGTTCTTC. It codes for CASSRQTATYNEQFF. Supplemented by reference TRBV5-1 and TRBJ2-1, the full variable domain reads KAGVTQTPRYLIKTRGQQVTLSCSPISGHRSVSWYQQTPGQGLQFLFEYFSETQRNKGNFPGRFSGRQFSNSRSEMNVSTLELGDSALYLCASSRQTATYNEQFFGPGTRLTVL.

The chain employs TRBV19 and TRBJ2-7, with D perhaps matching TRBD1 (6 bases). Germline V lookup: CDR1 LNHDA, CDR2 SQIVND (reference sequence). The CDR3 covers 14 residues. The V end lost 5 bases, the J end lost 3 bases, and 14 bases lay between the germline ends. The CDR3 DNA reads as TGTGCCAGTAGTGAGAGGGGGACGGTCTACGAGCAGTACTTC. Translation: CASSERGTVYEQYF.

This clone occurred a few times. The chain has TRBV15 and TRBJ1-4; TRBD1 matches at 8 bases. Unmatched junction bases numbered 3, after V lost 0 bases and J lost 6 bases. Looked up from germline, CDR1 is LNHNV and CDR2 is YYDKDF (reference sequence). This CDR3 is 15 amino acids long. The CDR3 DNA is TGTGCCACCAGCAGAGACGCAGGGGGCTATGAAAAACTGTTTTTT. It codes for CATSRDAGGYEKLFF.

For the CDR3, the DNA is TGTGCCAGCAGCTCGCAATATGACAGGGCCCAGCATTTT. Translating it yields CASSSQYDRAQHF. This chain joins TRBV11-2 and TRBJ1-5; 7 bases are shared with TRBD1. The junction had 8 bases not matched to a gene; V was cut back by 4 bases and J by 11 bases. The CDR3 is made up of 13 amino acids. Per the germline V gene, CDR1 is SGHAT and CDR2 is FQNNGV.

The chain recombines TRBV15 with TRBJ2-2; no definite D call. V lost 3 bases to trimming and J lost 8 bases, with 4 bases between them. The CDR3 totals 11 residues. Germline CDR1 and CDR2: LNHNV and YYDKDF (reference sequence). The CDR3 here is CATSRLGELFF. The CDR3 DNA is TGTGCCACCAGCAGGTTAGGGGAGCTGTTTTTT.

The chain couples TRBV29-1 to TRBJ1-2, with 7 bases matching TRBD1. The CDR3 is 14 residues long. CDR1 SQVTM and CDR2 ANQGSEA come from the germline V gene. Trimming at V came to 4 bases and at J to 1 base, leaving 6 bases not matched to a gene. The chain's CDR3 is CSVARDSNNYGYTF. The DNA of the CDR3 is TGCAGCGTTGCCCGGGACAGTAATAACTATGGCTACACCTTC.

J is TRBJ1-1 and V is TRBV15; 9 bases are shared with TRBD1. Germline CDR1 is LNHNV and CDR2 is YYDKDF (reference sequence). V dropped 3 bases and J dropped 11; count of bases not matched to a gene: 25. The CDR3 length is 19 residues. The CDR3: CATSRLAGPGTGSLGYAFF. The CDR3 nucleotides read TGTGCCACCAGCAGGCTGGCCGGTCCCGGGACAGGGAGCTTAGGTTACGCTTTCTTT.

This clone was counted a single time. The chain has TRBV19 and TRBJ1-2; D might be TRBD1 (6 bases). This CDR3 is built from 15 residues. Trimming left V 3 bases short and J 2 bases short, with 13 bases between. Germline loops: CDR1 LNHDA, CDR2 SQIVND (reference sequence). The CDR3 DNA reads as TGTGCCAGTAGTATTCCGACAGGTTCGAACTATGGCTACACCTTC. Amino acid sequence: CASSIPTGSNYGYTF.

The chain employs TRBV9 and TRBJ2-3, with D hard to call. CDR1 SGDLS and CDR2 YYNGEE come from the germline V gene. V was cut by 0 bases and J by 5 bases, with 7 bases left in between. CDR3 length: 13 amino acids. Here the CDR3 reads CASSVALRDTQYF. CDR3 in DNA: TGTGCCAGCAGCGTAGCCCTCAGAGATACGCAGTATTTT.

The V call is TRBV15, the J call TRBJ1-4, with TRBD1 matching over 9 bases. The CDR3 is 16 residues long. Germline V gene data show CDR1 as LNHNV and CDR2 as YYDKDF (reference sequence). The V gene end was trimmed by 5 bases and the J gene end by 3 bases; junction bases not matched to a gene: 7. The CDR3 loop is CATSGGQGRPNEKLFF. DNA for the CDR3: TGTGCCACCAGCGGCGGACAGGGGAGGCCTAATGAAAAACTGTTTTTT. Full variable domain (missing parts from reference TRBV15 and TRBJ1-4): DAMVIQNPRYQVTQFGKPVTLSCSQTLNHNVMYWYQQKSSQAPKLLFHYYDKDFNNEADTPDNFQSRRPNTSFCFLDIRSPGLGDTAMYLCATSGGQGRPNEKLFFGSGTQLSVL.

J is TRBJ2-5 and V is TRBV6-5; a possible D gene is TRBD1 (7 bases). The germline gives CDR1 MNHEY, CDR2 SVGAGI. The CDR3 contains 15 residues. Trimming removed 5 bases from V and 4 bases from J, with 17 bases in between. The CDR3 bases are TGTGCCAGCAGTCCGTGGGCAGGGGGAGGAGAGACCCAGTACTTC. Translating gives CASSPWAGGGETQYF.

V usage is TRBV5-1 and J usage is TRBJ2-6; D is perhaps TRBD1 (6 bases). V was pared by 4 bases and J by 2 bases, with 16 bases between. Per the germline V gene, CDR1 is SGHRS and CDR2 is YFSETQ. CDR3 length equals 17 residues. The CDR3 bases are TGCGCCAGCAGCGATGGCAGGGGAGACACTGGGGCCAACGTCCTGACTTTC. Its protein is CASSDGRGDTGANVLTF.

The chain links TRBV5-1 to TRBJ2-5, with 7 bases that match TRBD1. CDR1 and CDR2 (germline): SGHRS, YFSETQ. The CDR3 is made up of 14 amino acids. V lost 2 bases and J lost 5; bases outside the gene matches: 6. CDR3 bases: TGCGCCAGCAGCTTACAGGGGTTCGACGAGACCCAGTACTTC. Protein: CASSLQGFDETQYF.

This clone was recorded only once. This chain joins TRBV27 and TRBJ1-1; 12 nucleotides match TRBD1. J was trimmed by 2 bases and V by 5 bases; bases with no gene match: 9. CDR1 is MNHEY, CDR2 SMNVEV, per germline (reference sequence). The CDR3 runs 17 residues. The CDR3 sequence: CASSPTGTGGPNTEAFF. The CDR3 coding sequence is TGTGCCAGCAGTCCTACCGGGACAGGGGGCCCCAACACTGAAGCTTTCTTT.

The chain links TRBV7-9 to TRBJ2-4; possible D gene TRBD2, 6 bases. Trimming removed 1 base from V and 11 bases from J, with 12 bases in between. This CDR3 has 13 residues. Germline loops: CDR1 SEHNR, CDR2 FQNEAQ (reference sequence). For the CDR3, the DNA is TGTGCCAGCAGCTTAGTGGGCGGGACTCTTCAGTACTTC. Translated: CASSLVGGTLQYF.

The chain has TRBV28 and TRBJ2-7; 8 bases are a match to TRBD1. CDR1 and CDR2 (germline): MDHEN, SYDVKM. This CDR3 comprises 12 residues. The CDR3: CASGTGSYEQYF. CDR3 bases: TGTGCTTCCGGGACAGGATCCTACGAGCAGTACTTC.

The CDR3 DNA follows: TGTGCCAGCAGCTTGGCCCCGACAGCTACCTACGAGCAGTACTTC. This codes for CASSLAPTATYEQYF. V gene TRBV5-8 combines with J gene TRBJ2-7, with D possibly TRBD1 on 5 matching bases. Germline V CDR1 and CDR2: SGHTS, YDEGEE. The V end lost 0 bases, the J end lost 2 bases, and 12 bases lay between the germline ends. The CDR3 loop spans 15 amino acids.

The genes are TRBV3-1 (or the pseudogene TRBV3-2) and TRBJ1-3, with 7 bases matching TRBD1. In germline, CDR1 is LGHDT, CDR2 YNNKEL (reference sequence). CDR3 length: 18 residues. V dropped 3 bases and J dropped 4; count of bases not matched to a gene: 15. The CDR3 region is CASSHNRQGLPLGNTIYF. The CDR3 nucleotides read TGTGCCAGCAGCCACAACAGACAGGGTCTGCCTCTGGGAAACACCATATATTTT.

This sequence joins TRBV5-6 and TRBJ2-3; D is perhaps TRBD2 (5 bases). Per the germline V gene, CDR1 is SGHDT and CDR2 is YYEEEE. The CDR3 spans 14 residues. The V end lost 5 bases, the J end lost 3 bases, and 13 bases lay between the germline ends. The CDR3 here is CASSRVGDTDTQYF. The CDR3 nucleotides read TGTGCCAGCAGTAGGGTCGGGGATACAGATACGCAGTATTTT.

This clone has a handful of counts. The chain links TRBV24-1 to TRBJ2-1; 7 positions agree with TRBD1. The trim removed 5 bases at V and 13 bases at J, leaving 10 bases unmatched. Per the germline V gene, CDR1 is KGHDR and CDR2 is SFDVKD. The CDR3 runs to 13 residues. The CDR3 is CATSGDRVFPQFF. CDR3 DNA: TGTGCCACCAGTGGAGACAGGGTCTTTCCCCAGTTCTTC.

The V call is TRBV5-1, the J call TRBJ2-7; TRBD1 matches 7 bases. Germline CDR1 is SGHRS and CDR2 is YFSETQ. The CDR3 is 14 residues long. Trimming at V came to 2 bases and at J to 2 bases, leaving 4 bases not matched to a gene. The chain's CDR3 is CASSLQGNPYEQYF. CDR3 DNA sequence: TGCGCCAGCAGCTTACAGGGGAACCCCTACGAGCAGTACTTC.

This clone was counted a few times. V usage is TRBV7-9 and J usage is TRBJ2-3, with TRBD2 matching 8 bases. The germline V gene has CDR1 SEHNR and CDR2 FQNEAQ (reference sequence). The CDR3 is 14 amino acids. J lost 6 bases, V lost 1 base, and 3 bases had no gene match. The CDR3 coding sequence is TGTGCCAGCAGCTTAGGACTAGCGCCGGATACGCAGTATTTT. Translated, it gives CASSLGLAPDTQYF.